Described below is a single TCR beta chain sequence and its context. The target antigen is unknown. The data stem from a study of T cell responses to AZD1222 COVID-19 vaccine. Sequencing was performed with immunoSEQ multiplex PCR; in TCRdb, only in-frame clones are kept and a portion is missing. In the table there are roughly 120,000 clones, around 86% of which are singletons. Findings and limits, study-wide: Reportedly, nearly half of unique spike TCRs recognized epitopes outside B.1.351/B.1.1.7 mutations.

The CDR3 loop spans 15 amino acids. Trimming removed 8 bases at V and 4 bases at J, with 20 bases between. The germline gives CDR1 MNHEY, CDR2 SMNVEV (reference sequence). The TCR comes from an adult in good health. Sequenced here: peripheral blood, sampled on day 0 of AZD1222 vaccination. V gene TRBV27 combines with J gene TRBJ1-1; no firm D call. The CDR3 sequence is CASRLKGVRGTEAFF. CDR3 nucleotides: TGTGCCAGCCGACTTAAGGGCGTCCGAGGCACTGAAGCTTTCTTT.